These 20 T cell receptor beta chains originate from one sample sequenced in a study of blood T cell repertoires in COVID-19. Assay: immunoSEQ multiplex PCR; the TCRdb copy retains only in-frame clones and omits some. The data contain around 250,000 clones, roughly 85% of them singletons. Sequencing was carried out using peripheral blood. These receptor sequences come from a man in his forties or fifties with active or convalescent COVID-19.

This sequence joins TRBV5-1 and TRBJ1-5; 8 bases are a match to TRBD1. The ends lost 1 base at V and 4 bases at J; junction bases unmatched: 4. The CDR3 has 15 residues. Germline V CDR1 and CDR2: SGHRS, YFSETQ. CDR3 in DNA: TGCGCCAGCAGCTTGACAGGGGGTCCTAATCAGCCCCAGCATTTT. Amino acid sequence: CASSLTGGPNQPQHF.

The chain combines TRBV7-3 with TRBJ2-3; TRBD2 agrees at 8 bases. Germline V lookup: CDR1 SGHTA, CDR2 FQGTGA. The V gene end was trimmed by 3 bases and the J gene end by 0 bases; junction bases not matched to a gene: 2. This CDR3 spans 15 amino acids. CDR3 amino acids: CASSFGGESTDTQYF. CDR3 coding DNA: TGTGCCAGCAGCTTCGGGGGGGAGAGCACAGATACGCAGTATTTT.

CDR3 sequence reads: CASSQVRYGGYNEQFF. The CDR3 nucleotides are TGTGCCAGCAGCCAAGTTCGGTACGGGGGCTACAATGAGCAGTTCTTC. The V call is TRBV3-1 (or the pseudogene TRBV3-2), the J call TRBJ2-1; TRBD2 might be the D (6 bases). Germline V gene sequence: CDR1 LGHDT, CDR2 YNNKEL (reference sequence). V shed 1 base and J shed 3 bases, with 13 bases lying between them. This CDR3 contains 16 residues.

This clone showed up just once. CDR3 coding DNA: TGCACCAGCAGGGACAGCTTGGACGAGCAGTACTTC. Its translation: CTSRDSLDEQYF. This rearrangement joins TRBV1 to TRBJ2-7; the table's TRBD1 call for D was not verified on the DNA. TRBV1 is an annotated pseudogene. The CDR3 contains 12 residues.

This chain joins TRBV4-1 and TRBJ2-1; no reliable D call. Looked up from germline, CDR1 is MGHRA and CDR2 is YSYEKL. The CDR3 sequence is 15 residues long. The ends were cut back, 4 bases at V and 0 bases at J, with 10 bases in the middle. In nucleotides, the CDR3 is TGCGCCAGCAGCCTTACAGTAAACTCCTACAATGAGCAGTTCTTC. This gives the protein CASSLTVNSYNEQFF.

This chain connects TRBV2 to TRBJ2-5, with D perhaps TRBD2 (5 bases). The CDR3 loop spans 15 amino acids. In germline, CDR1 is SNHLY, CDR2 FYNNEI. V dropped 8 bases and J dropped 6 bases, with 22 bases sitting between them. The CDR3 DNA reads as TGTGCCAGCGCGGACCCACTGAGGAGGACTCAGACCCAGTACTTC. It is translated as CASADPLRRTQTQYF.

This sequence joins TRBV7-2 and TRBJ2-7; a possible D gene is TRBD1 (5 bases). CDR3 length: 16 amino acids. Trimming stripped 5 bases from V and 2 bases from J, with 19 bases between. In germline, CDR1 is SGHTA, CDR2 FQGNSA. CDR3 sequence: CASSPQAGSMPYEQYF. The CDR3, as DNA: TGTGCCAGCAGCCCACAGGCAGGGTCTATGCCCTACGAGCAGTACTTC.

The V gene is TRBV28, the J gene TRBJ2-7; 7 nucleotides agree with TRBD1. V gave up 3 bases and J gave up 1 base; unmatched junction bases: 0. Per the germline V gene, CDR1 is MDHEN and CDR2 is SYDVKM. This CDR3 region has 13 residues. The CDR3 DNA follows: TGTGCCAGCAGTTTGGGACAGTCCTACGAGCAGTACTTC. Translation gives CASSLGQSYEQYF.

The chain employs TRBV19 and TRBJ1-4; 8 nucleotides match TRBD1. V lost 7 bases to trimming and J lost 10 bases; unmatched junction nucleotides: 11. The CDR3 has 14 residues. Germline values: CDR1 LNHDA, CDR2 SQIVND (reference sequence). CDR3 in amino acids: CASTPGQGRGKLFF. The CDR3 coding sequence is TGTGCCAGTACCCCCGGACAGGGTCGGGGAAAACTGTTTTTT.

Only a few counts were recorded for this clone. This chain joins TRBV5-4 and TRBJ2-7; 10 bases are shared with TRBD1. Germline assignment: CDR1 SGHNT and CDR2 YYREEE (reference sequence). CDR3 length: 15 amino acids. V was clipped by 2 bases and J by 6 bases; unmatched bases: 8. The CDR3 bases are TGTGCCAGCAGCTTTACAGGGACAGGGGTTGTCGAGCAGTACTTC. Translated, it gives CASSFTGTGVVEQYF.

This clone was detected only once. The chain's CDR3 is CASSKDTPCYGYTF. The CDR3 DNA follows: TGTGCCAGCAGCAAAGATACACCCTGCTATGGCTACACCTTC. This chain connects TRBV21-1 to TRBJ1-2; TRBD1, the table's D call, was not compared with the DNA. TRBV21-1 is given as a pseudogene. The CDR3 contains 14 residues.

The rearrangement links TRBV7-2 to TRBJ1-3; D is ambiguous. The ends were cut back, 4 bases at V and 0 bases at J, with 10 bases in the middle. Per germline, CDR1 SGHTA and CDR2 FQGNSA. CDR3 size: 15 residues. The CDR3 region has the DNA TGTGCCAGCAGCTCCTCCGGGAGCTCTGGAAACACCATATATTTT. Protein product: CASSSSGSSGNTIYF.

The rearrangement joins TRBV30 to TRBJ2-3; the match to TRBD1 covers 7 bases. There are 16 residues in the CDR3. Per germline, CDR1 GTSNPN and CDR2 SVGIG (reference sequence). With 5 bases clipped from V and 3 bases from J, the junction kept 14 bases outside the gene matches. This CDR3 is CAWEPGFRGWTDTQYF. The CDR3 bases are TGTGCCTGGGAACCGGGCTTCAGGGGGTGGACAGATACGCAGTATTTT.

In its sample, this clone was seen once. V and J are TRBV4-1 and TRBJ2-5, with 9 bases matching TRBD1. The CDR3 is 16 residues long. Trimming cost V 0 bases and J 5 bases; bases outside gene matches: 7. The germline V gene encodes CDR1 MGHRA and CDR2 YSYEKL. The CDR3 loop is CASSQEGDRARETQYF. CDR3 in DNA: TGCGCCAGCAGCCAAGAGGGGGACAGGGCCCGGGAGACCCAGTACTTC.

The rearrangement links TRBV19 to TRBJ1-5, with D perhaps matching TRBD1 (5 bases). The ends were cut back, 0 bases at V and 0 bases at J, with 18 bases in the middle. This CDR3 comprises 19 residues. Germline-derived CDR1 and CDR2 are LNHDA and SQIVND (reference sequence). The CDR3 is CASSIDRRQTRGSNQPQHF. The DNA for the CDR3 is TGTGCCAGTAGTATAGATCGCCGACAGACAAGAGGTAGCAATCAGCCCCAGCATTTT.

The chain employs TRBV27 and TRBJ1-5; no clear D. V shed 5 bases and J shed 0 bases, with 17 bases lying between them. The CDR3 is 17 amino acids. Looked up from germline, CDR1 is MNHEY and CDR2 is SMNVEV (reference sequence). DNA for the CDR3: TGTGCCAGCAGTCTATACGGGTCTTTCTATAGCAATCAGCCCCAGCATTTT. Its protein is CASSLYGSFYSNQPQHF.

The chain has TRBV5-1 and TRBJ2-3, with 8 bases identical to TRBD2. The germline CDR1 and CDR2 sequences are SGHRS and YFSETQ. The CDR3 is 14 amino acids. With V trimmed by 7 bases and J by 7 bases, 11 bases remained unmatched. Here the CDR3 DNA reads TGCGCCAGCTCCGCGGGAGGCACGACGCATACGCAGTATTTT. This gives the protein CASSAGGTTHTQYF.

As DNA, the CDR3 is TGTGCTAGTGGCCAGGCTTACAATCAGCCCCAGCATTTT. It yields the protein CASGQAYNQPQHF. V gene TRBV12-5 combines with J gene TRBJ1-5, with D hard to call. CDR1 and CDR2 from the germline V gene are LGHNT and FRNRAP. Trimming shortened V by 6 bases and J by 3 bases, and 9 bases separated the two germline ends. The CDR3 spans 13 residues.

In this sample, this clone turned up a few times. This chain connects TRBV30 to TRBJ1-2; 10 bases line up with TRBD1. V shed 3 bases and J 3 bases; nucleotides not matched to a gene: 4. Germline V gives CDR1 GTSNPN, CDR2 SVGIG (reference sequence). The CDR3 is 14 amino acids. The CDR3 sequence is CAWSLGTGDYGYTF. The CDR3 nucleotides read TGTGCCTGGAGCCTCGGGACAGGGGACTATGGCTACACCTTC.

The DNA of the CDR3 is TGTGCCAGCAGCCCACGAGGCACCGGGGAGCTGTTTTTT. Residues: CASSPRGTGELFF. This rearrangement joins TRBV4-2 to TRBJ2-2; no clear D gene. Trimming removed 4 bases at V and 4 bases at J, with 7 bases between. The V gene's germline CDR1 is LGHNA and CDR2 YNFKEQ. The length of the CDR3 is 13 residues.